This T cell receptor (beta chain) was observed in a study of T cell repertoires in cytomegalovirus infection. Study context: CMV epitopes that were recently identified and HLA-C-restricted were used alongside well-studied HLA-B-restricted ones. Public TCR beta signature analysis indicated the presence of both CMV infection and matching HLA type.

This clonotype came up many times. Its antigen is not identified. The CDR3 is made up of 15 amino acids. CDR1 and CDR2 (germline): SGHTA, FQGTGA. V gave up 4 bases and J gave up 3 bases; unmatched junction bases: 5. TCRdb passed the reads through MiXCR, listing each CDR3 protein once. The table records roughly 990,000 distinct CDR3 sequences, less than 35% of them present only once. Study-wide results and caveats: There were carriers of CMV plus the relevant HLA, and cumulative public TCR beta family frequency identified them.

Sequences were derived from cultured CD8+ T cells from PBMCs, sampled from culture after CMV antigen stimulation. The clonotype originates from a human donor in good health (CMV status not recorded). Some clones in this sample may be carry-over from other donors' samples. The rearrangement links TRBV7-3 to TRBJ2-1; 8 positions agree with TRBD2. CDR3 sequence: CASSSERGSYNEQFF. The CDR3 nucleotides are TGTGCCAGCAGCTCTGAGCGGGGGAGCTACAATGAGCAGTTCTTC.